Here is one T cell receptor (beta chain) with its context. Its cognate antigen is unknown. One entry per CDR3 protein, called by TCRdb with MiXCR from the reads. The repertoire has approximately 350,000 distinct CDR3 sequences, just under 35% of them found once; the top ten carry approximately 13%. This CDR3 spans 13 amino acids. Germline values: CDR1 LNHNV, CDR2 YYDKDF (reference sequence). V lost 1 base to trimming and J lost 14 bases; unmatched junction nucleotides: 7. This specimen belongs to a study of T cell repertoires in cytomegalovirus infection. The TCR was taken from a human donor in good health (CMV status not recorded). Some clones in this sample may be carry-over from other donors' samples. V gene TRBV15 combines with J gene TRBJ2-3, with 9 positions matching TRBD2. The sequencing here drew on cultured PBMCs, taken from culture after CMV antigen stimulation. The CDR3 protein is CATSRGASGIGYF. The CDR3 DNA reads as TGTGCCACCAGCAGAGGGGCTAGCGGGATAGGGTATTTT.